Sequencing of this T cell receptor (beta chain) was carried out in a study of Graves' ophthalmopathy and Graves' hyperthyroidism. Whole-study results and caveats: Sensitivity reached around 67% and specificity about 73% when the model predicted ophthalmopathy progression.

Points on this clonotype: Its antigen is undetermined.

RNA transcripts provided the template for amplifying TCR beta CDR3 regions. Second-round multiplex PCR came after first-round RT-PCR with HTBI primers. TCRdb ran MiXCR on the multiplex PCR reads and lists one entry per CDR3 protein. The repertoire has a few hundred thousand distinct CDR3 sequences, about 35% of them found once; the top ten carry 3.5% to 5%. The sequence derives from an adult man with Graves' hyperthyroidism. Sequencing used peripheral blood or thyroid tissue (not recorded which).

The CDR3, as DNA: TGTGCCAGCAGGGGCCTCGCATCGTCCATCTCGAACACTGAAGCTTTCTTT. It translates to CASRGLASSISNTEAFF. V usage is TRBV27 and J usage is TRBJ1-1, with D hard to call. V lost 6 bases, J lost 1 base, and 21 bases lay in between. The germline V gene has CDR1 MNHEY and CDR2 SMNVEV (reference sequence). The CDR3 totals 17 residues.